The 16 T cell receptor beta chains below all came from one sample that was sequenced in a study of T-cell reconstitution after alpha-beta-depleted transplantation in children (dated by TCRdb to about 2016). The method was PCR. Sequencing was carried out with an Illumina HiSeq 2500. TCR library preparation used molecular barcoding, with unique molecular identifiers applied to normalize quantification of the TCRbeta repertoire. TCRdb trimmed the raw reads at Q25, called clones with MiXCR and kept productive beta chains. CDR3 protein duplicates are merged, each entry listing the most common genes and DNA. This sample holds under 250,000 distinct CDR3 sequences; approximately 6.9% were observed only once. The leading ten clones occupy about 5.9% of the sample. This sample's treatment or condition label indicates: allogeneic hematopoietic cell transplantation with graft depleted of TCRalphabeta T cells and CD19 B cells.

The sample here was PBMCs, taken before TCRalphabeta/CD19-depleted stem cell transplant. The receptors stem from a boy between 2 and 10 years old with acute lymphoblastic leukemia, due to receive a stem cell transplant.

This clonotype was detected ten times or more. The chain uses TRBV5-7 and TRBJ2-3; 7 bases are shared with TRBD2. TRBV5-7 is recorded as an ORF, its role being uncertain. The length of the CDR3 is 16 residues. The V and J ends lost 3 bases and 3 bases, in that order; junction bases with no gene match: 10. The DNA of the CDR3 is TGTGCCAGCAGCTGGCTCGGGTTTAGCGGGACAGATACGCAGTATTTT. Its translation is CASSWLGFSGTDTQYF.

This clonotype was seen at least ten times. This chain connects TRBV7-2 to TRBJ2-7; D possibly uses TRBD1 or TRBD2 (6 bases each). CDR3 length: 12 residues. V was trimmed by 5 bases and J by 8 bases, leaving 13 bases between them. Germline V CDR1 and CDR2: SGHTA, FQGNSA. CDR3 in amino acids: CASSRGGTQQYF. DNA for the CDR3: TGTGCCAGCAGCCGAGGGGGGACTCAGCAGTACTTC. Full variable domain (remainder filled in from reference TRBV7-2 and TRBJ2-7): GAGVSQSPSNKVTEKGKDVELRCDPISGHTALYWYRQSLGQGLEFLIYFQGNSAPDKSGLPSDRFSAERTGGSVSTLTIQRTQQEDSAVYLCASSRGGTQQYFGPGTRLTVT.

The table lists this clonotype with many counts. J is TRBJ1-5 and V is TRBV28; 8 bases are a match to TRBD1. This CDR3 comprises 13 residues. The germline V gene has CDR1 MDHEN and CDR2 SYDVKM. The trim removed 6 bases at V and 6 bases at J, leaving 4 bases unmatched. CDR3 sequence (DNA): TGTGCCAGCAGCTCAGGGGGCGTTCAGCCCCAGCATTTT. It specifies CASSSGGVQPQHF.

This clonotype was seen repeatedly, ten times or more. The rearrangement joins TRBV29-1 to TRBJ2-6, with TRBD1 matching 8 bases. CDR1 and CDR2 (germline): SQVTM, ANQGSEA. V lost 4 bases, J lost 4 bases, and 6 bases stayed unmatched. CDR3 size: 15 residues. The CDR3 protein is CSVVDREEGANVLTF. The CDR3 DNA reads TGCAGCGTTGTGGACAGGGAGGAGGGGGCCAACGTCCTGACTTTC.

This clonotype was counted a few times. The chain employs TRBV7-9 and TRBJ2-7; 7 positions agree with TRBD2. The V gene's germline CDR1 is SEHNR and CDR2 FQNEAQ (reference sequence). Trimming at V came to 7 bases and at J to 3 bases, leaving 6 bases not matched to a gene. The CDR3 has 13 amino acids. The CDR3 sequence is CASTRPGGYEQYF. CDR3 sequence (DNA): TGTGCCAGCACTCGCCCGGGGGGCTACGAGCAGTACTTC.

This clonotype occurred many times. The chain uses TRBV7-2 and TRBJ2-1; D not resolved. Per the germline V gene, CDR1 is SGHTA and CDR2 is FQGNSA. Trimming removed 4 bases from V and 2 bases from J, with 9 bases in between. The CDR3 sequence is 14 residues long. CDR3 nucleotide sequence: TGTGCCAGCAGCTCCTCGCGGACCTACAATGAGCAGTTCTTC. This translates into CASSSSRTYNEQFF. The variable domain in full, completed from reference TRBV7-2 and TRBJ2-1, reads GAGVSQSPSNKVTEKGKDVELRCDPISGHTALYWYRQSLGQGLEFLIYFQGNSAPDKSGLPSDRFSAERTGGSVSTLTIQRTQQEDSAVYLCASSSSRTYNEQFFGPGTRLTVL.

This clonotype was seen only a few times. This chain links TRBV20-1 with TRBJ2-5; 13 positions match TRBD2. The CDR3 covers 15 residues. Germline CDR1 DFQATT, CDR2 SNEGSKA (reference sequence). V lost 6 bases and J lost 5; bases outside the gene matches: 9. The CDR3 coding sequence is TGCAGTGCCACACCACTAGCGGGGGGGCCCGAGACCCAGTACTTC. Protein: CSATPLAGGPETQYF.

This clonotype was detected many times. The V and J genes are TRBV10-1 and TRBJ2-5; the match to TRBD2 covers 10 bases. CDR1 and CDR2 from the germline V gene are WNHNN and SYGVQD (reference sequence). The V and J ends lost 5 bases and 5 bases, in that order; junction bases with no gene match: 5. The CDR3 totals 14 residues. The CDR3 DNA sequence: TGCGCCAGCAGTCCAGCGGGGGGGCCGGAGACCCAGTACTTC. It codes for CASSPAGGPETQYF.

This clonotype was recorded many times. This chain uses TRBV28 with TRBJ1-6, with D uncertain. The CDR3 sequence is 13 residues long. Germline CDR1 and CDR2: MDHEN and SYDVKM. Trimming took 2 bases from V and 10 from J, leaving 9 bases between them. The CDR3 spells CASSLIEDSPLHF. The CDR3 region has the DNA TGTGCCAGCAGTTTAATCGAGGACTCACCCCTCCACTTT.

The table lists this clonotype with many counts. The chain is built from TRBV28 and TRBJ2-3, with D tentatively TRBD1 or TRBD2 (5 bases each). The CDR3 is 17 amino acids. V gave up 7 bases and J gave up 3 bases, with 23 bases separating them. Germline V gene data show CDR1 as MDHEN and CDR2 as SYDVKM. The chain's CDR3 is CASNHFPRAGRTDTQYF. Written as DNA, the CDR3 is TGTGCCAGCAATCATTTCCCGAGGGCAGGGAGAACAGATACGCAGTATTTT.

This clonotype was counted many times. This chain connects TRBV27 to TRBJ1-1; no clear D gene. Germline CDR1 reads MNHEY; CDR2 reads SMNVEV (reference sequence). The CDR3 has 13 residues. V gave up 6 bases and J gave up 0 bases, with 8 bases separating them. The CDR3 coding sequence is TGTGCCAGCAGCCTAAGAATGAACACTGAAGCTTTCTTT. Its protein product is CASSLRMNTEAFF.

This clonotype was counted many times. The chain uses TRBV5-1 and TRBJ2-1; 8 nucleotides align to TRBD1. The trim removed 7 bases at V and 4 bases at J, leaving 7 bases unmatched. The V gene's germline CDR1 is SGHRS and CDR2 YFSETQ. The CDR3 spans 14 residues. The CDR3 loop reads CASRTGGSYNEQFF. The DNA of the CDR3 is TGCGCCAGCCGTACAGGGGGGAGTTACAATGAGCAGTTCTTC.

This rearrangement joins TRBV29-1 to TRBJ1-1, with D uncertain. V was trimmed by 4 bases and J by 8 bases, leaving 11 bases between them. The CDR3 is 11 residues long. Germline CDR1 is SQVTM and CDR2 is ANQGSEA. The DNA for the CDR3 is TGCAGCGTTGGGTGCATTGTCGAAGCTTTCTTT. Protein product: CSVGCIVEAFF.

This rearrangement joins TRBV5-5 to TRBJ1-1, with TRBD1 matching 7 bases. CDR3 size: 13 residues. Trimming cost V 4 bases and J 5 bases; bases outside gene matches: 5. CDR1 and CDR2 from the germline V gene are SGHKS and YYEKEE (reference sequence). CDR3 sequence: CASSQQGLTEAFF. The CDR3 nucleotides are TGTGCCAGCAGCCAACAGGGGTTAACTGAAGCTTTCTTT.

The table lists this clonotype with many counts. This chain uses TRBV6-5 with TRBJ1-1; D not certain. Germline-derived CDR1 and CDR2 are MNHEY and SVGAGI. The germline V and J ends were trimmed by 4 bases and 0 bases, with 15 bases remaining between them. The CDR3 runs to 16 residues. CDR3 nucleotides: TGTGCCAGCAGTTTCTATTCCGGGCCGCTGAACACTGAAGCTTTCTTT. Translation gives CASSFYSGPLNTEAFF.

This clonotype has ten or more counts. The V and J genes are TRBV10-3 and TRBJ2-3; 7 bases fit TRBD2. After removal of 3 bases from V and 7 bases from J, the junction contained 4 bases not matched to a gene. This CDR3 contains 13 residues. The germline V gene encodes CDR1 ENHRY and CDR2 SYGVKD. The CDR3 DNA sequence: TGTGCCATCAGTGACGCGGGAGAACATACGCAGTATTTT. Translation gives CAISDAGEHTQYF.